The 17 T cell receptor beta chains reported below all come from one sample, sequenced in a study of graft-versus-host responses after intestinal transplantation. TCRdb keeps only in-frame clones here, not all; method: immunoSEQ multiplex PCR. The sample includes 25,000 to 35,000 clones, 70% to 90% seen only once; the top ten take approximately 10%. The material was PBMCs, obtained about 460 days after intestinal transplantation. These TCRs come from a human patient who received an intestinal transplant, so some T cells may come from the graft donor.

This rearrangement joins TRBV5-1 to TRBJ1-2; a weak D match, TRBD1 (5 bases). This CDR3 spans 14 amino acids. In germline, CDR1 is SGHRS, CDR2 YFSETQ. Trimming removed 4 bases from V and 6 bases from J, with 16 bases in between. CDR3 region: CASSPGSGGDGYTF. The DNA for the CDR3 is TGCGCCAGCAGCCCGGGGAGCGGGGGGGATGGCTACACCTTC.

The chain combines TRBV4-1 with TRBJ2-3, with 13 bases matching TRBD2. After removal of 4 bases from V and 6 bases from J, the junction contained 13 bases not matched to a gene. CDR3 length: 18 residues. The germline gives CDR1 MGHRA, CDR2 YSYEKL. CDR3 DNA sequence: TGCGCCAGCAGCCCACAACCTCCGACTAGCGGGGGGCTGGATACGCAGTATTTT. Amino acids: CASSPQPPTSGGLDTQYF.

The gene calls are TRBV6-5 and TRBJ1-1; D may be TRBD1 (6 bases). The CDR3 has 12 residues. Trimming cost V 6 bases and J 7 bases, with 12 bases left between them. The V gene's germline CDR1 is MNHEY and CDR2 SVGAGI. Here the CDR3 DNA reads TGTGCCAGCAGACAGGGACCTCTTGAAGCTTTCTTT. This translates into CASRQGPLEAFF.

This clone was seen only a few times. The V call is TRBV10-3, the J call TRBJ1-1; a weak D match, TRBD1 (6 bases). CDR3 length equals 14 residues. Trimming left V 5 bases short and J 5 bases short, with 15 bases between. Germline CDR1 reads ENHRY; CDR2 reads SYGVKD. This CDR3 reads CAISFRGEETEAFF. The CDR3 nucleotides are TGTGCCATCAGTTTCAGGGGAGAGGAGACTGAAGCTTTCTTT.

This chain joins TRBV5-1 and TRBJ1-5; TRBD1 is a possible D gene (6 bases). The V end was cut by 0 bases, the J end by 5 bases, with 9 bases between. This CDR3 contains 14 residues. Germline assignment: CDR1 SGHRS and CDR2 YFSETQ. CDR3 amino acids: CASSLGAGDQPQHF. The CDR3 bases are TGCGCCAGCAGCTTGGGGGCAGGGGATCAGCCCCAGCATTTT.

This rearrangement joins TRBV4-2 to TRBJ2-7; tentative D call: TRBD1 (5 bases). V shed 1 base and J shed 0 bases, with 13 bases lying between them. This CDR3 comprises 16 residues. Germline CDR1 is LGHNA and CDR2 is YNFKEQ. This CDR3 reads CASSQVGARSSYEQYF. CDR3 DNA sequence: TGTGCCAGCAGCCAAGTAGGGGCCAGGAGCTCCTACGAGCAGTACTTC.

This rearrangement joins TRBV5-4 to TRBJ1-2; 10 bases match TRBD1. Germline trimming cut 4 bases from V and 6 bases from J; bases unmatched to any gene: 9. The germline V gene encodes CDR1 SGHNT and CDR2 YYREEE (reference sequence). The CDR3 has 15 residues. The DNA for the CDR3 is TGTGCCAGCAGCACCCTGACAGGGGGCGCAGATGGCTACACCTTC. Protein sequence: CASSTLTGGADGYTF.

This chain uses TRBV12-5 with TRBJ1-6, with 9 bases fitting TRBD1. The V gene end was trimmed by 1 base and the J gene end by 11 bases; junction bases not matched to a gene: 6. This CDR3 comprises 15 residues. The germline gives CDR1 LGHNT, CDR2 FRNRAP. The CDR3 loop reads CASGLGGDRVAPLHF. The CDR3 bases are TGTGCTAGTGGTTTGGGGGGGGACAGGGTAGCACCCCTCCACTTT.

The chain employs TRBV2 and TRBJ2-2; weak D call: TRBD2 (6 bases). Germline CDR1 SNHLY, CDR2 FYNNEI. V shed 6 bases and J shed 0 bases, with 17 bases lying between them. The CDR3 contains 17 residues. The CDR3 sequence: CASSPRIGGTNTGELFF. The CDR3 coding sequence is TGTGCCAGCAGCCCACGGATTGGAGGGACGAACACCGGGGAGCTGTTTTTT.

The chain recombines TRBV6-4 with TRBJ2-1; 10 bases are shared with TRBD2. CDR3 length equals 15 residues. J lost 4 bases, V lost 6 bases, and 6 bases had no gene match. The germline V gene has CDR1 MRHNA and CDR2 SNTAGT. This CDR3 reads CASSPETSGYNEQFF. CDR3 bases: TGTGCCAGCAGCCCCGAGACTAGCGGGTACAATGAGCAGTTCTTC.

The chain combines TRBV5-4 with TRBJ2-5; 8 bases agree with TRBD2. The V and J ends lost 1 base and 5 bases, in that order; junction bases with no gene match: 10. CDR3 size: 16 residues. From germline, CDR1 is SGHNT and CDR2 YYREEE (reference sequence). CDR3: CASSLLGSGIEETQYF. The CDR3 DNA sequence: TGTGCCAGCAGCTTGTTAGGTAGCGGGATAGAGGAGACCCAGTACTTC.

CDR3 sequence reads: CASSSADRGTEAFF. CDR3 nucleotides: TGTGCCAGCAGCTCCGCCGACAGGGGTACTGAAGCTTTCTTT. This chain uses TRBV7-9 with TRBJ1-1; TRBD1 matches 8 bases. Germline CDR1 SEHNR, CDR2 FQNEAQ (reference sequence). The CDR3 covers 14 residues. V lost 4 bases and J lost 5; bases outside the gene matches: 6.

The genes are TRBV5-6 and TRBJ1-1, with D possibly matching TRBD1 (5 bases). Germline assignment: CDR1 SGHDT and CDR2 YYEEEE. CDR3 length equals 15 residues. The germline V and J ends were trimmed by 4 bases and 1 base, with 14 bases remaining between them. CDR3 coding DNA: TGTGCCAGCAGCCCCAGGCAGGGTTGGAACACTGAAGCTTTCTTT. This translates into CASSPRQGWNTEAFF.

The chain joins TRBV6-1 to TRBJ2-1; no clear D. V was cut by 5 bases and J by 3 bases, with 8 bases left in between. The CDR3 extends over 13 amino acids. The germline CDR1 and CDR2 sequences are MNHNS and SASEGT. The CDR3 DNA reads as TGTGCCAGCAGTCCACATGGCTACAATGAGCAGTTCTTC. This translates into CASSPHGYNEQFF.

This chain links TRBV28 with TRBJ2-1, with 9 bases fitting TRBD2. The germline V gene has CDR1 MDHEN and CDR2 SYDVKM. Germline trimming cut 2 bases from V and 2 bases from J; bases unmatched to any gene: 1. The CDR3 is made up of 15 amino acids. CDR3 in amino acids: CASSLLAGTYNEQFF. Written as DNA, the CDR3 is TGTGCCAGCAGTTTACTAGCGGGAACCTACAATGAGCAGTTCTTC.

V usage is TRBV10-2 and J usage is TRBJ2-1; TRBD2 is a possible D gene (6 bases). CDR3 length: 13 amino acids. V was shortened by 6 bases and J by 0 bases, with 6 bases between the two germline ends. Germline assignment: CDR1 WSHSY and CDR2 SAAADI. This chain's CDR3 is CASSGSSYNEQFF. DNA for the CDR3: TGCGCCAGCAGCGGGAGCTCCTACAATGAGCAGTTCTTC.

CDR3 loop: CASWTGGKAGANVLTF. The CDR3, as DNA: TGTGCCAGCTGGACAGGGGGCAAGGCTGGGGCCAACGTCCTGACTTTC. The rearrangement links TRBV5-4 to TRBJ2-6; TRBD1 matches at 11 bases. This CDR3 spans 16 amino acids. The ends lost 7 bases at V and 2 bases at J; junction bases unmatched: 5. Germline CDR1 SGHNT, CDR2 YYREEE (reference sequence).